This T cell receptor beta chain was captured in a study of beta chain features in type 1 diabetes. In its sample, this clone was seen a few times. This CDR3 has 15 amino acids. J lost 7 bases, V lost 4 bases, and 5 bases had no gene match. CDR1 is MNHNS, CDR2 SASEGT, per germline. Reverse transcription of all isolated RNA meant that expressed TCRB transcripts were sequenced. Clones were read by immunoSEQ multiplex PCR, and TCRdb kept only the in-frame ones, dropping some. Counted here are 250,000 to 350,000 clones, more than 9.5% occurring once; the ten biggest clones make up under 0.02%. The chain uses TRBV6-1 and TRBJ2-1; TRBD2 aligns across 12 bases. The receptor was derived from a woman under 40 in good health. Material: naive CD4+ T cells from blood. The CDR3 DNA is TGTGCCAGCAGTGCGCTAGCGGGAGGGCCTAATGAGCAGTTCTTC. Translation gives CASSALAGGPNEQFF.